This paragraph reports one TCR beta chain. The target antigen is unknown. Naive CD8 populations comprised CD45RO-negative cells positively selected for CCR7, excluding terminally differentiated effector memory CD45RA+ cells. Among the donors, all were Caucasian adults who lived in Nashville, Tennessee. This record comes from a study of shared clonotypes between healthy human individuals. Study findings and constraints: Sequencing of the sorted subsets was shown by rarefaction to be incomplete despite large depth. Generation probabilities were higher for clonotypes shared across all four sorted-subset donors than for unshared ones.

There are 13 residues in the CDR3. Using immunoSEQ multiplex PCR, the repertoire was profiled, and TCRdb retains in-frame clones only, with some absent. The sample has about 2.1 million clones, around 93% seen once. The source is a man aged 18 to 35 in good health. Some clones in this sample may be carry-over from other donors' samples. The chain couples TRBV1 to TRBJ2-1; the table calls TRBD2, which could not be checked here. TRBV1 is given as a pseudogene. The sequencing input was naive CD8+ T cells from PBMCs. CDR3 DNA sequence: TGCACCAGCAGCCAAGATCGAAGCGGGGAGCAGTTCTTC. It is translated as CTSSQDRSGEQFF.